The entry below gives a single TCR beta chain sequence along with its context. These data come from a study of CD8+ T cells in alopecia areata. This CDR3 is 14 amino acids long. Trimming took 3 bases from V and 5 from J, leaving 8 bases between them. Germline V gene sequence: CDR1 LNHNV, CDR2 YYDKDF (reference sequence). Extracted from the samples, RNA was reverse transcribed into cDNA to serve as the sequencing template. The table came from immunoSEQ multiplex PCR; TCRdb's copy has only in-frame clones and leaves some out. In the table there are 150,000 to 200,000 clones, roughly 60% of which are singletons.

The origin of this receptor is a human donor in good health. The chain links TRBV15 to TRBJ2-6; D unclear. Sequenced material: CD4+ T cells sorted from blood. In DNA form, the CDR3 reads TGTGCCACCAGCAGCCCCGGACGGGCCAACGTCCTGACTTTC. This codes for CATSSPGRANVLTF.